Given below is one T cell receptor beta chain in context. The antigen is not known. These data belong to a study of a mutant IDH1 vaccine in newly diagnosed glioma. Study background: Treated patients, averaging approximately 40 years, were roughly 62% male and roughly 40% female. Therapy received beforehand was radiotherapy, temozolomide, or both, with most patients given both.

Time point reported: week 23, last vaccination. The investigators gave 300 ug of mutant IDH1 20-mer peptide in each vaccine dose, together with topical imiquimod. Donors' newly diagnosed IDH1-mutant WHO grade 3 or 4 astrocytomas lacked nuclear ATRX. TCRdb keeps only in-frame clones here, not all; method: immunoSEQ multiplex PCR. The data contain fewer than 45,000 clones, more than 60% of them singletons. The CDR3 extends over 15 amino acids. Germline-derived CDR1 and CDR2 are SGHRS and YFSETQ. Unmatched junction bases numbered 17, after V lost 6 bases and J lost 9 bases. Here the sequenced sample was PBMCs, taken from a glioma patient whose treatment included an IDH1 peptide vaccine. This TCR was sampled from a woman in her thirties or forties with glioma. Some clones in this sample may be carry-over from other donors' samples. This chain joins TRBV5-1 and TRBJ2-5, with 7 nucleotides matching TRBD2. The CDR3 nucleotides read TGCGCCAGCACCTCCGATAGCGGGCTCGAAGGGGCCCAGTACTTC. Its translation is CASTSDSGLEGAQYF.